These T cell receptor beta chains were read from a single sample in a study of lymphopenia after photon versus proton radiotherapy. TCRdb's copy holds only in-frame clones and misses some; the assay was immunoSEQ multiplex PCR. The repertoire holds tens of thousands of clones, roughly 84% seen once, with 2.1% in the top ten. The specimen was peripheral blood, collected from a patient treated with proton-based radiotherapy. The receptors were gathered from a man in his sixties with pancreatic cancer. Each CDR3 is given with its conserved first and last residue. Each record gives: D gene, J gene, clone size, V gene, CDR3 protein, CDR3 DNA. The D gene is left open where the match is weak. Not all rows give a size; the values are once, few, many and, for expanded clones, a class.

D gene: NA; J gene: TRBJ1-1; clone size: NA; V gene: TRBV27; CDR3 protein: CASSLLGNTEAFF; CDR3 DNA: TGTGCCAGCAGTTTACTGGGGAACACTGAAGCTTTCTTT
D gene: NA; J gene: TRBJ1-3; clone size: NA; V gene: TRBV6-5; CDR3 protein: CASSQGRGSGNTIYF; CDR3 DNA: TGTGCCAGCAGCCAAGGGAGGGGCTCTGGAAACACCATATATTTT
D gene: NA; J gene: TRBJ2-6; clone size: few; V gene: TRBV4-1; CDR3 protein: CASSRGGLAGANVLTF; CDR3 DNA: TGCGCCAGCAGCCGAGGGGGGCTAGCTGGGGCCAACGTCCTGACTTTC
D gene: NA; J gene: TRBJ1-5; clone size: NA; V gene: TRBV28; CDR3 protein: CASSPRRGSFHQPQHF; CDR3 DNA: TGTGCCAGCAGTCCTCGGCGAGGGAGTTTCCATCAGCCCCAGCATTTT
D gene: TRBD1; J gene: TRBJ1-4; clone size: NA; V gene: TRBV2; CDR3 protein: CASSLLTGREKLFF; CDR3 DNA: TGTGCCAGCAGTTTATTGACAGGGAGAGAAAAACTGTTTTTT
D gene: TRBD2; J gene: TRBJ2-3; clone size: NA; V gene: TRBV7-9; CDR3 protein: CASTHLAGVADTQYF; CDR3 DNA: TGTGCCAGCACCCACTTAGCGGGAGTAGCCGATACGCAGTATTTT
D gene: NA; J gene: TRBJ1-2; clone size: few; V gene: TRBV5-1; CDR3 protein: CASSQQGDGYTF; CDR3 DNA: TGCGCCAGCAGCCAGCAGGGCGATGGCTACACCTTC
D gene: TRBD1; J gene: TRBJ2-5; clone size: NA; V gene: TRBV15; CDR3 protein: CATSRDQGTGGETQYF; CDR3 DNA: TGTGCCACCAGCAGAGATCAGGGGACAGGGGGGGAGACCCAGTACTTC
D gene: NA; J gene: TRBJ1-6; clone size: NA; V gene: TRBV27; CDR3 protein: CASSFGGLNSPLHF; CDR3 DNA: TGTGCCAGCAGTTTTGGAGGGCTTAATTCACCCCTCCACTTT
D gene: NA; J gene: TRBJ1-2; clone size: NA; V gene: TRBV11-3; CDR3 protein: CASSWSDYGYTF; CDR3 DNA: TGTGCCAGCTCCTGGTCCGACTATGGCTACACCTTC
D gene: NA; J gene: TRBJ2-3; clone size: NA; V gene: TRBV11-2; CDR3 protein: CASSPGPRGTDTQYF; CDR3 DNA: TGTGCCAGCAGCCCGGGACCAAGGGGCACAGATACGCAGTATTTT
D gene: NA; J gene: TRBJ2-4; clone size: NA; V gene: TRBV7-2; CDR3 protein: CASSQTRVLAKNIQYF; CDR3 DNA: TGTGCCAGCAGCCAAACTAGAGTCCTAGCCAAAAACATTCAGTACTTC